This T cell receptor (beta chain) is drawn from a study of cytomegalovirus exposure and HLA in healthy donors. Vbeta (60) and Jbeta (13) primers were used in the PCR. Profiling relied on immunoSEQ multiplex PCR, and the TCRdb table lists in-frame clones only, not all of them. The sample has 270,000 or so clones; around 86% are singletons. Losses at the gene ends were 0 bases for V and 2 bases for J; bases not matched to a gene: 3. The CDR3 spans 15 residues. Germline V gene sequence: CDR1 SGDLS, CDR2 YYNGEE. The gene calls are TRBV9 and TRBJ2-7; TRBD2 matches at 9 bases. What was sequenced was PBMCs. The receptor comes from a middle-aged man in good health and CMV-seropositive. The CDR3 coding sequence is TGTGCCAGCAGCGTAGAGGGACTAGCAGCCTACGAGCAGTACTTC. This encodes CASSVEGLAAYEQYF.